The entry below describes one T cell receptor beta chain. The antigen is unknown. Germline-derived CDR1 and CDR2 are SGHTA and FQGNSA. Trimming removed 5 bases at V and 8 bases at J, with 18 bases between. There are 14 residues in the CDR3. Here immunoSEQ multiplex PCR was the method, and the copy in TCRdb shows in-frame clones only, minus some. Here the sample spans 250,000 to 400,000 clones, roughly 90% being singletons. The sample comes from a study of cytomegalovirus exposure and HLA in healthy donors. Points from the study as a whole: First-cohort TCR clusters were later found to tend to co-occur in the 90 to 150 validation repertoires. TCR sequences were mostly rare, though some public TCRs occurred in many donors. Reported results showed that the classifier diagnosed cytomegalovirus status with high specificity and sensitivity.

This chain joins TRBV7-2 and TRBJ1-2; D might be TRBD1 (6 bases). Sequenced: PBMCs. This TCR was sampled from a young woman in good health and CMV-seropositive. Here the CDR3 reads CASSSYRVGGGYTF. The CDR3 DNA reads TGTGCCAGCAGCAGCTACAGGGTAGGAGGAGGCTACACCTTC.